The 12 T cell receptor beta chains in this list originate from one sample, sequenced in a study of T cell responses to AZD1222 COVID-19 vaccine. Sequencing used immunoSEQ multiplex PCR; TCRdb keeps in-frame clones, though not all of them. Of some 190,000 clones in the sample, approximately 92% were seen once. Specimen: peripheral blood, collected on day 0 of AZD1222 vaccination. These receptors were collected from an adult in good health.

This clone was seen a single time. This chain uses TRBV12-3 or TRBV12-4 with TRBJ1-3; D not resolved. V lost 7 bases and J lost 4, with 5 bases in between. This CDR3 region has 11 residues. The CDR3 here is CASTQGNTIYF. DNA for the CDR3: TGTGCCAGCACCCAAGGAAACACCATATATTTT.

The CDR3 sequence is CASSSGQGQWDTEAFF. CDR3 nucleotide sequence: TGTGCCAGCAGCTCGGGACAGGGGCAATGGGACACTGAAGCTTTCTTT. The chain combines TRBV11-2 with TRBJ1-1, with 10 bases fitting TRBD1. Germline lookup yields CDR1 SGHAT and CDR2 FQNNGV. This CDR3 comprises 16 residues. V lost 4 bases and J lost 3; bases outside the gene matches: 8. The entire variable domain, with the rest obtained from reference TRBV11-2 and TRBJ1-1, is as follows: EAGVAQSPRYKIIEKRQSVAFWCNPISGHATLYWYQQILGQGPKLLIQFQNNGVVDDSQLPKDRFSAERLKGVDSTLKIQPAKLEDSAVYLCASSSGQGQWDTEAFFGQGTRLTVV.

V usage is TRBV27 and J usage is TRBJ1-4; D not certain. In germline, CDR1 is MNHEY, CDR2 SMNVEV (reference sequence). This CDR3 region has 15 residues. Between the trimmed V and J ends, which lost 5 bases and 0 bases, there was a span of 10 bases. The CDR3 DNA is TGTGCCAGCAGTCCAACGGGAGCAACTAATGAAAAACTGTTTTTT. As protein: CASSPTGATNEKLFF.

The CDR3 protein is CASSQTTGGGNTIYF. Here the CDR3 DNA reads TGTGCCAGCAGTCAAACTACAGGAGGAGGAAACACCATATATTTT. The V gene is TRBV6-5, the J gene TRBJ1-3; D may be TRBD1 (5 bases). Trimming took 5 bases from V and 4 from J, leaving 15 bases between them. This CDR3 comprises 15 residues. The germline V gene encodes CDR1 MNHEY and CDR2 SVGAGI.

The chain employs TRBV7-8 and TRBJ1-1; D not resolved. The germline V and J ends were trimmed by 4 bases and 0 bases, with 3 bases remaining between them. Germline CDR1 and CDR2: SGHVS and FQNEAQ. CDR3 size: 12 residues. CDR3: CASSWVNTEAFF. The CDR3 nucleotides are TGTGCCAGCAGCTGGGTGAACACTGAAGCTTTCTTT.

This sequence joins TRBV9 and TRBJ1-2; tentatively, D is TRBD1 (6 bases). This CDR3 comprises 13 residues. Trimming stripped 6 bases from V and 8 bases from J, with 17 bases between. Germline CDR1 is SGDLS and CDR2 is YYNGEE. The CDR3 loop is CASNNQGSGGYTF. CDR3 sequence (DNA): TGTGCCAGCAACAATCAGGGGAGCGGGGGCTACACCTTC.

In DNA form, the CDR3 reads TGTGCCACCAGCAGAGATCCTAGGGGCGGAAAGTATTTT. Its translation: CATSRDPRGGKYF. This sequence joins TRBV15 and TRBJ2-3; tentative D call: TRBD1 (5 bases). The CDR3 is 13 residues long. V dropped 0 bases and J dropped 13 bases, with 14 bases sitting between them. Germline V CDR1 and CDR2: LNHNV, YYDKDF (reference sequence).

V and J are TRBV19 and TRBJ2-5; 10 bases are shared with TRBD2. The V gene end was trimmed by 5 bases and the J gene end by 6 bases; junction bases not matched to a gene: 3. This CDR3 spans 13 amino acids. Germline CDR1 is LNHDA and CDR2 is SQIVND (reference sequence). CDR3 in amino acids: CASSGTSVQTQYF. In DNA, the CDR3 is TGTGCCAGTAGTGGGACTAGCGTACAGACCCAGTACTTC.

The chain is built from TRBV27 and TRBJ1-5, with 7 bases identical to TRBD1. V shed 6 bases, J shed 0 bases, and the junction held 5 bases outside the gene matches. This CDR3 region has 15 residues. Germline CDR1 is MNHEY and CDR2 is SMNVEV (reference sequence). The CDR3 DNA follows: TGTGCCAGCAGATGGACAGGACATAGCAATCAGCCCCAGCATTTT. Protein sequence: CASRWTGHSNQPQHF.

The chain employs TRBV28 and TRBJ1-3; 8 bases are shared with TRBD1. Germline V lookup: CDR1 MDHEN, CDR2 SYDVKM. This CDR3 region has 13 residues. Trimming at V came to 10 bases and at J to 4 bases, leaving 6 bases not matched to a gene. Written as DNA, the CDR3 is TGTGCCACAATGACAGGGGCGGGAAACACCATATATTTT. Protein sequence: CATMTGAGNTIYF.

This clone was seen only a few times. The chain combines TRBV27 with TRBJ1-3; D not certain. Trimming stripped 2 bases from V and 0 bases from J, with 8 bases between. The CDR3 is made up of 15 amino acids. The germline V gene encodes CDR1 MNHEY and CDR2 SMNVEV (reference sequence). CDR3 residues: CASSLNYASGNTIYF. CDR3 DNA sequence: TGTGCCAGCAGTTTAAACTACGCCTCTGGAAACACCATATATTTT.

This rearrangement joins TRBV2 to TRBJ1-1, with 10 bases fitting TRBD1. V lost 7 bases and J lost 5; bases outside the gene matches: 7. CDR1 is SNHLY and CDR2 is FYNNEI in the germline V gene. The CDR3 is made up of 14 amino acids. The CDR3 DNA follows: TGTGCCAGCATACGGGACAGGGGTGGAACTGAAGCTTTCTTT. It codes for CASIRDRGGTEAFF.